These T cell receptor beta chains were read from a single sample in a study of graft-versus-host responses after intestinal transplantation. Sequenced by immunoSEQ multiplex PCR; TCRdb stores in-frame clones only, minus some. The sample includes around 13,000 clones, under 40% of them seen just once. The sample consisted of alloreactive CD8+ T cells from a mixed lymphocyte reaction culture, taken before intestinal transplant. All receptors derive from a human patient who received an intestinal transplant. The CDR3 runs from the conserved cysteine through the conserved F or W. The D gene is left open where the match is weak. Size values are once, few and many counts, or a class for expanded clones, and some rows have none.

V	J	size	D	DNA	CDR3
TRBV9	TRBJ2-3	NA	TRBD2	TGTGCCAGCAGCGTAGCGTCTAGCGGGGACTATTCCGAAGATACGCAGTATTTT	CASSVASSGDYSEDTQYF
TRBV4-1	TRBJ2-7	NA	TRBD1	TGCGCCAGCAGCCTTCAGAAATGGACAGGAAAATTTTACGAGCAGTACTTC	CASSLQKWTGKFYEQYF
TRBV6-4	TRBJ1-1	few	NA	TGTGCCAGCAATGATAGCAGGCAGAATACTGAAGCTTTCTTT	CASNDSRQNTEAFF
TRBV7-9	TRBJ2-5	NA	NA	TGTGCCAGCAGCTCCCTCGAGCGAGAGGGATGGGAGACCCAGTACTTC	CASSSLEREGWETQYF
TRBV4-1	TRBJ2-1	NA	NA	TGCGCCAGCAGCCACAGTATCAGCTCCTACAATGAGCAGTTCTTC	CASSHSISSYNEQFF
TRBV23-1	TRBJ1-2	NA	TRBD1	TGCGCCAGCAGTCACCGCGGACAGGGGGACCTCTATGGCTACACCTTC	CASSHRGQGDLYGYTF
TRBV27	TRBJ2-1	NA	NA	TGTGCCAGCAGCCTGTACAATGAGCAGTTCTTC	CASSLYNEQFF
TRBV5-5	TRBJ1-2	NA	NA	TGTGCCAGCAGCCCCCCCAGGGGCATTCGGTATGGCTACACCTTC	CASSPPRGIRYGYTF
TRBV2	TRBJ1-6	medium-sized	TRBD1	TGTGCCAGCAGCCCGGAGGGACAGTGGATGGGTTCACCCCTCCACTTT	CASSPEGQWMGSPLHF
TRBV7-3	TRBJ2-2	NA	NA	TGTGCCAGCAGCAGGGGGTACGGGGAGCTGTTTTTT	CASSRGYGELFF
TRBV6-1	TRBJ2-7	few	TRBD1	TGTGCCAGCAGTCCGATCCGGGACAGTTACGAGCAGTACTTC	CASSPIRDSYEQYF
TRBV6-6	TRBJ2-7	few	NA	TGTGCCAGCATCGGCAGCTCCTACGAGCAGTACTTC	CASIGSSYEQYF
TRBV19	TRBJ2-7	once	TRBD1	TGTGCCAGTAGTTCCGGACAGGGGACTTCCTACGAGCAGTACTTC	CASSSGQGTSYEQYF
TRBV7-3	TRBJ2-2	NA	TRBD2	TGTGCCAGCAGCTTGGGAGCGGGGCTAGCGGGAGCCCCGAGGACCGGGGAGCTGTTTTTT	CASSLGAGLAGAPRTGELFF
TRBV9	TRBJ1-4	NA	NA	TGTGCCAGCAGCCCGGCGGGAGGAATGAGGTTTGAAAAACTGTTTTTT	CASSPAGGMRFEKLFF